The present TCR beta chain was sequenced within a study of cytomegalovirus exposure and HLA in healthy donors. General study results and limits: Immune exposure was documented only through CMV serostatus. The authors later found HLA-associated TCR beta chains more clonally expanded than equally common others.

V dropped 3 bases and J dropped 7; count of bases not matched to a gene: 5. Germline values: CDR1 MNHNY, CDR2 SVGAGI (reference sequence). The CDR3 covers 15 residues. The primer mix had 60 Vbeta and 13 Jbeta primers. Only in-frame clones appear in the TCRdb table, and some are missing; sequencing was by immunoSEQ multiplex PCR. The table lists 160,000 or so clones, roughly 80% of them singletons. About this clone itself: Its antigen is as yet unknown.

This TCR was sampled from a male donor in good health and CMV-seropositive. The chain links TRBV6-6 to TRBJ1-6, with 8 bases that match TRBD1. The sequencing sample was made of PBMCs. Here the CDR3 reads CASSYFRGQNSPLHF. CDR3 DNA: TGTGCCAGCAGTTATTTCAGGGGGCAGAATTCACCCCTCCACTTT.